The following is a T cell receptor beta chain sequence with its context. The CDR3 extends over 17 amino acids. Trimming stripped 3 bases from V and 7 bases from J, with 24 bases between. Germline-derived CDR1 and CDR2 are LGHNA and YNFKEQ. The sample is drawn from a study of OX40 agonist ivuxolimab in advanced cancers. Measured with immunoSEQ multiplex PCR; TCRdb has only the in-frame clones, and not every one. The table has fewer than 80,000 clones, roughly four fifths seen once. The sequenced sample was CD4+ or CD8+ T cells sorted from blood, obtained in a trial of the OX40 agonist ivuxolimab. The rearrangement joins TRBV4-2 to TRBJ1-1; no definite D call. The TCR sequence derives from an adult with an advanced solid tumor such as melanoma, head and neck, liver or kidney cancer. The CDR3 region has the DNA TGTGCCAGCAGCCAGGTTGGCGGGCGCCAACCAATTCGTGAAGCTTTCTTT. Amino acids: CASSQVGGRQPIREAFF.